Listed below are T cell receptor beta chains from one sample, sequenced in a study of cytomegalovirus exposure and HLA in healthy donors. The assay was immunoSEQ multiplex PCR, and TCRdb's table has in-frame clones only and misses some. This table has 130,000 to 150,000 clones, roughly 68% appearing once. The specimen sequenced was PBMCs. The receptor source for this set is a man aged 55-75 years in good health and CMV-seronegative. Both conserved end residues are part of each CDR3. D genes are given only for firm matches. A row's size may be missing; if present it is once, few, many or a size class.

clone size,D gene,J gene,V gene,CDR3 DNA,CDR3 protein
.,TRBD2,TRBJ2-1,TRBV19,TGTGCCAGTAGTACACTGACTAGCGGGAGCTCCTACAATGAGCAGTTCTTC,CASSTLTSGSSYNEQFF
.,.,TRBJ1-6,TRBV6-1,TGTGCCAGCAGTGGGACGAGGGCGTCCTATAATTCACCCCTCCACTTT,CASSGTRASYNSPLHF
.,TRBD2,TRBJ2-7,TRBV6-6,TGTGCCAGCAGATTAGCGGGAGAGGGAATCGAGCAGTACTTC,CASRLAGEGIEQYF
.,TRBD1,TRBJ1-1,TRBV29-1,TGCAGCGTTGTCCCCGGGACAGGGGACTCGAGAGAAGCTTTCTTT,CSVVPGTGDSREAFF
.,.,TRBJ2-5,TRBV19,TGTGCCAGTAGCCCCACTAGCACGGAGACCCAGTACTTC,CASSPTSTETQYF
few,.,TRBJ2-5,TRBV5-4,TGTGCCAGCAGCTGGAGCATGGGGGGCCAAGAGACCCAGTACTTC,CASSWSMGGQETQYF
.,TRBD1,TRBJ1-2,TRBV6-1,TGTGCCAGCAGTGGGGACAGGGTAGGTGGCTACACCTTC,CASSGDRVGGYTF
.,.,TRBJ2-3,TRBV15,TGTGCCGCCAGCAGAGATCAGGCTAGCACAGATACGCAGTATTTT,CAASRDQASTDTQYF
.,TRBD1,TRBJ2-1,TRBV6-1,TGTGCCAGCAGTGACAATCCGGGACAGGGTATACTCAATGAGCAGTTCTTC,CASSDNPGQGILNEQFF
.,.,TRBJ2-1,TRBV12-5,TGTGCTAGTGGTTTGGGTAGTTCGGGGTACAATGAGCAGTTCTTC,CASGLGSSGYNEQFF
.,.,TRBJ2-7,TRBV25-1,TGTGCCAGCAGTGATTCCGGTAGCTCCTACGAGCAGTACTTC,CASSDSGSSYEQYF
.,TRBD1,TRBJ1-5,TRBV15,TGTGCCACCAGCGCTACAACAGGGGGCACCCGGTATAGCAATCAGCCCCAGCATTTT,CATSATTGGTRYSNQPQHF
.,TRBD1,TRBJ2-7,TRBV19,TGTGCCAGTAGTCTCCAGGGGGCCGTGGAGCAGTACTTC,CASSLQGAVEQYF
.,.,TRBJ2-7,TRBV10-1,TGCGCCAGTACCTATACCCGGGTTACGAGCTCCTACGAGCAGTACTTC,CASTYTRVTSSYEQYF
.,.,TRBJ1-1,TRBV27,TGTGCCAGCAGTGCAAGGGTGGGAGACACTGAAGCTTTCTTT,CASSARVGDTEAFF
few,TRBD1,TRBJ2-2,TRBV5-1,TGCGCCAGCAGCGGGACAGTGGCGGACACCGGGGAGCTGTTTTTT,CASSGTVADTGELFF
.,TRBD1,TRBJ2-1,TRBV19,TGTGCCACCAAGGACAGGAGCTCCTACAATGAGCAGTTCTTC,CATKDRSSYNEQFF
.,.,TRBJ2-7,TRBV29-1,TGCAGCGGGCGACTAGGAGGCGACGAGCAGTACTTC,CSGRLGGDEQYF
.,.,TRBJ2-7,TRBV19,TGTGCCAGTAGTAGAAGACAGGCCGCCAATGGGGGTTCCTACGAGCAGTACTTC,CASSRRQAANGGSYEQYF
.,TRBD1,TRBJ1-3,TRBV2,TGTGCCAGCAGTGTACAGGGGGGTTCTGGAAACACCATATATTTT,CASSVQGGSGNTIYF
.,TRBD2,TRBJ2-1,TRBV7-3,TGTGCCAGCAGCTTTTCTAGCGGCTCCTACAATGAGCAGTTCTTC,CASSFSSGSYNEQFF
once,TRBD1,TRBJ1-5,TRBV10-3,TGTGCCATCAGTGGTTCCGGGACAGGGGATCAGCCCCAGCATTTT,CAISGSGTGDQPQHF
.,TRBD1,TRBJ1-3,TRBV19,TGTGCCAGTACCGGACAGGCGGGAAACACCATATATTTT,CASTGQAGNTIYF
.,.,TRBJ1-2,TRBV2,TGTGCCAGCATCGGGAGGGGGTATAACTATGGCTACACCTTC,CASIGRGYNYGYTF
.,.,TRBJ2-7,TRBV25-1,TGTGCCAGCAGTGATAACAGGGACGGGTACGAGCAGTACTTC,CASSDNRDGYEQYF
few,.,TRBJ1-1,TRBV18,TGTGCCAGCTCACCGACAGCCACTGAAGCTTTCTTT,CASSPTATEAFF
once,.,TRBJ2-7,TRBV5-1,TGCGCCAGCAGCTTGTCCAACGAGCAGTACTTC,CASSLSNEQYF
.,TRBD1,TRBJ1-4,TRBV9,TGTGCCAGCAGCACCGGGACAGGGAATGAAAAACTGTTTTTT,CASSTGTGNEKLFF
.,TRBD2,TRBJ2-5,TRBV19,TGTGCCAGTCGGGAGGGCGGCCAAGAGACCCAGTACTTC,CASREGGQETQYF
.,.,TRBJ2-7,TRBV9,TGTGCCAGCAGCGTATTCCCTAGTCCTAACTACGAGCAGTACTTC,CASSVFPSPNYEQYF
.,.,TRBJ2-7,TRBV11-2,TGTGCCAGCAGCTTAGAAGTACGGACATTGGTTCCCTACGAGCAGTACTTC,CASSLEVRTLVPYEQYF
few,TRBD1,TRBJ1-6,TRBV18,TGTGCCAGCTCGCTTGGACAGGGGGGTTATAATTCACCCCTCCACTTT,CASSLGQGGYNSPLHF
once,TRBD2,TRBJ2-1,TRBV5-1,TGCGCCAGCAGCCCCGGTAGCGGGAGAGGGAATGAGCAGTTCTTC,CASSPGSGRGNEQFF
.,.,TRBJ2-3,TRBV5-4,TGTGCCAGCAGCTTGTCGGCGGGACGCACAGATACGCAGTATTTT,CASSLSAGRTDTQYF
.,.,TRBJ2-5,TRBV19,TGTGCCAGTAGTATTGCCCAGCGGCAAGAGACCCAGTACTTC,CASSIAQRQETQYF
few,TRBD2,TRBJ2-7,TRBV29-1,TGCAGCGTCCGGACTAGAGGGTCGAACGAGCAGTACTTC,CSVRTRGSNEQYF
few,.,TRBJ1-4,TRBV10-3,TGTGCCATCAGCGCAGGAGGAATTAATGAAAAACTGTTTTTT,CAISAGGINEKLFF